These 27 T cell receptor beta chains came from one sample sequenced in a study of blood T cell repertoires in COVID-19 (dated by TCRdb to the early 2020s). Library preparation employed the immunoSEQ multiplex PCR assay. What TCRdb holds here is the immuneACCESS table cut down to in-frame rearrangements. Part of the clones is not present; checked against another copy, under half of the missing clones reflect an unresolved V gene, and the others are unexplained. The sample records approximately 400,000 clones, approximately 89% of which are singletons. The biggest ten clones account for about 0.78% of the sample. The specimen sequenced was PBMCs or T cells enriched from blood (not recorded which). These receptors were taken from a woman aged 40 to 50 who had been exposed to COVID-19.

The CDR3 bases are TGCGCCAGCAGCTTGGCCTTGGCAGGCAATTCACCCCTCCACTTT. Amino acid sequence: CASSLALAGNSPLHF. The chain recombines TRBV5-1 with TRBJ1-6; D is ambiguous. The CDR3 sequence is 15 residues long. Germline CDR1 SGHRS, CDR2 YFSETQ. Trimming stripped 0 bases from V and 7 bases from J, with 11 bases between.

This rearrangement joins TRBV5-1 to TRBJ1-4; D possibly corresponds to TRBD1 (6 bases). This CDR3 is built from 14 residues. Per the germline V gene, CDR1 is SGHRS and CDR2 is YFSETQ. The ends were cut back, 4 bases at V and 7 bases at J, with 14 bases in the middle. For the CDR3, the DNA is TGCGCCAGCAGCGTAGGGGGGGCTTCTGAAAAACTGTTTTTT. Its protein product is CASSVGGASEKLFF.

The chain has TRBV2 and TRBJ1-1, with D possibly being TRBD1 (6 bases). There are 11 residues in the CDR3. Germline lookup yields CDR1 SNHLY and CDR2 FYNNEI. Trimming removed 6 bases at V and 7 bases at J, with 9 bases between. Here the CDR3 DNA reads TGTGCCAGCAGGACAGGTCTTGAAGCTTTCTTT. Its protein is CASRTGLEAFF. Full variable domain (outside the CDR3, taken from reference TRBV2 and TRBJ1-1): EPEVTQTPSHQVTQMGQEVILRCVPISNHLYFYWYRQILGQKVEFLVSFYNNEISEKSEIFDDQFSVERPDGSNFTLKIRSTKLEDSAMYFCASRTGLEAFFGQGTRLTVV.

The genes are TRBV5-4 and TRBJ2-3; the match to TRBD2 covers 8 bases. Looked up from germline, CDR1 is SGHNT and CDR2 is YYREEE (reference sequence). The ends lost 2 bases at V and 3 bases at J; junction bases unmatched: 5. The CDR3 is 15 amino acids. The CDR3 reads CASSFQGLVTDTQYF. CDR3 nucleotides: TGTGCCAGCAGCTTCCAGGGACTAGTAACAGATACGCAGTATTTT.

The rearrangement uses TRBV11-3 and TRBJ2-7, with D possibly being TRBD2 (5 bases). V lost 1 base to trimming and J lost 5 bases, with 15 bases between them. Germline V lookup: CDR1 SGHNT, CDR2 YENEEA. The CDR3 is 15 amino acids. The CDR3 protein is CASSLGTGMVHEQYF. CDR3 nucleotide sequence: TGTGCCAGCAGCTTAGGTACGGGGATGGTCCACGAGCAGTACTTC. The whole variable domain, filled in from reference TRBV11-3 and TRBJ2-7, reads EAGVVQSPRYKIIEKKQPVAFWCNPISGHNTLYWYLQNLGQGPELLIRYENEEAVDDSQLPKDRFSAERLKGVDSTLKIQPAELGDSAVYLCASSLGTGMVHEQYFGPGTRLTVT.

V and J are TRBV19 and TRBJ2-7; 7 bases line up with TRBD1. CDR1 LNHDA and CDR2 SQIVND come from the germline V gene (reference sequence). V was pared by 1 base and J by 4 bases, with 4 bases of the junction left unmatched. This CDR3 is 14 amino acids long. The CDR3 DNA reads TGTGCCAGTAGTATAGGGTCAGGGGGATACGAGCAGTACTTC. This encodes CASSIGSGGYEQYF.

This chain connects TRBV7-9 to TRBJ1-5, with D possibly matching TRBD1 (6 bases). CDR1 and CDR2 (germline): SEHNR, FQNEAQ (reference sequence). CDR3 length: 15 residues. The ends were cut back, 1 base at V and 5 bases at J, with 12 bases in the middle. The CDR3 DNA reads as TGTGCCAGCAGCTTAGGTCGGGGGGCCTATCAGCCCCAGCATTTT. Translation: CASSLGRGAYQPQHF.

The V and J genes are TRBV19 and TRBJ1-3; the match to TRBD1 covers 9 bases. The V and J ends lost 6 bases and 3 bases, in that order; junction bases with no gene match: 6. This CDR3 contains 15 residues. Germline CDR1 reads LNHDA; CDR2 reads SQIVND (reference sequence). CDR3 nucleotides: TGTGCCAGTAGCCTACAGGGGGCGGTTGGAAACACCATATATTTT. This encodes CASSLQGAVGNTIYF.

The rearrangement links TRBV7-9 to TRBJ1-1, with TRBD1 as a possible D gene (6 bases). The CDR3 sequence is 18 residues long. Trimming removed 1 base from V and 3 bases from J, with 21 bases in between. Germline V gives CDR1 SEHNR, CDR2 FQNEAQ (reference sequence). The CDR3 here is CASSLGGRHYMRDTEAFF. The CDR3 coding sequence is TGTGCCAGCAGCTTAGGGGGGCGTCACTACATGAGGGACACTGAAGCTTTCTTT.

The chain couples TRBV19 to TRBJ1-2, with a weak D call TRBD1 (6 bases). V dropped 3 bases and J dropped 8 bases, with 19 bases sitting between them. The CDR3 is 15 residues long. Germline V gene data show CDR1 as LNHDA and CDR2 as SQIVND (reference sequence). CDR3 in amino acids: CASSMGAAILTGYTF. CDR3 in DNA: TGTGCCAGTAGTATGGGGGCAGCCATCCTCACCGGCTACACCTTC. Full variable domain (remainder filled in from reference TRBV19 and TRBJ1-2): DGGITQSPKYLFRKEGQNVTLSCEQNLNHDAMYWYRQDPGQGLRLIYYSQIVNDFQKGDIAEGYSVSREKKESFPLTVTSAQKNPTAFYLCASSMGAAILTGYTFGSGTRLTVV.

The rearrangement uses TRBV12-3 or TRBV12-4 and TRBJ2-5; tentatively, D is TRBD2 (5 bases). The CDR3 consists of 13 residues. V lost 6 bases to trimming and J lost 5 bases, with 13 bases between them. CDR3 in amino acids: CASSRLAMETQYF. CDR3 sequence (DNA): TGTGCCAGCAGCCGTCTAGCTATGGAGACCCAGTACTTC.

The chain recombines TRBV6-5 with TRBJ2-7; possibly TRBD1 for D (6 bases). The CDR3 is 16 amino acids. CDR1 and CDR2 from the germline V gene are MNHEY and SVGAGI. Trimming left V 3 bases short and J 2 bases short, with 17 bases between. Here the CDR3 DNA reads TGTGCCAGCAGTTATACCACAGGGTATTCCACCTACGAGCAGTACTTC. Residues: CASSYTTGYSTYEQYF.

The rearrangement joins TRBV2 to TRBJ1-1, with a tentative D call TRBD1 (5 bases). Germline-derived CDR1 and CDR2 are SNHLY and FYNNEI. The CDR3 has 14 amino acids. Trimming stripped 2 bases from V and 1 base from J, with 8 bases between. CDR3 region: CASSETTANTEAFF. In nucleotides, the CDR3 is TGTGCCAGCAGTGAAACGACAGCGAACACTGAAGCTTTCTTT.

The rearrangement uses TRBV5-5 and TRBJ1-1; D call uncertain. Trimming took off 4 bases at V and 4 bases at J, with 14 bases between the two ends. The CDR3 has 14 amino acids. The V gene's germline CDR1 is SGHKS and CDR2 YYEKEE (reference sequence). CDR3: CASSPFTSSTEAFF. As DNA, the CDR3 is TGTGCCAGCAGCCCCTTCACATCGTCCACTGAAGCTTTCTTT.

The V call is TRBV3-1 (or the pseudogene TRBV3-2), the J call TRBJ1-2, with D unclear. Germline CDR1 reads LGHDT; CDR2 reads YNNKEL (reference sequence). V was trimmed by 8 bases and J by 2 bases, leaving 12 bases between them. CDR3 length: 13 amino acids. The CDR3 is CASQSQANYGYTF. As DNA, the CDR3 is TGTGCCAGCCAGTCCCAAGCGAACTATGGCTACACCTTC.

The chain recombines TRBV27 with TRBJ1-1; D remains ambiguous. The CDR3 runs 15 residues. The germline V gene has CDR1 MNHEY and CDR2 SMNVEV (reference sequence). The V and J ends lost 2 bases and 0 bases respectively, with 10 bases between them. CDR3 DNA sequence: TGTGCCAGCAGTTTAACTAGTCCGATGAACACTGAAGCTTTCTTT. This sequence encodes CASSLTSPMNTEAFF.

The chain joins TRBV15 to TRBJ2-3; D possibly corresponds to TRBD2 (6 bases). Trimming cost V 3 bases and J 1 base, with 14 bases left between them. CDR1 is LNHNV, CDR2 YYDKDF, per germline (reference sequence). The CDR3 has 16 amino acids. DNA for the CDR3: TGTGCCACCAGCAGCCGGATAGCGGTACGCACAGATACGCAGTATTTT. Translated, it gives CATSSRIAVRTDTQYF.

CDR3 coding DNA: TGTGCCAGCAGCCCCGGGACTGTCCTTACTGGCTACACCTTC. Its translation is CASSPGTVLTGYTF. This chain links TRBV7-9 with TRBJ1-2; D is perhaps TRBD1 (5 bases). Trimming stripped 5 bases from V and 7 bases from J, with 17 bases between. Germline CDR1 reads SEHNR; CDR2 reads FQNEAQ (reference sequence). The CDR3 runs to 14 residues. Using reference TRBV7-9 and TRBJ1-2 for the parts outside the CDR3, the full variable domain is DTGVSQNPRHKITKRGQNVTFRCDPISEHNRLYWYRQTLGQGPEFLTYFQNEAQLEKSRLLSDRFSAERPKGSFSTLEIQRTEQGDSAMYLCASSPGTVLTGYTFGSGTRLTVV.

The chain couples TRBV19 to TRBJ1-3, with D hard to call. This CDR3 is built from 15 residues. The V gene's germline CDR1 is LNHDA and CDR2 SQIVND (reference sequence). V was pared by 8 bases and J by 4 bases, with 18 bases between. The CDR3 sequence: CASLRGISTGNTIYF. In nucleotides, the CDR3 is TGTGCCAGTTTGCGCGGGATCTCGACGGGAAACACCATATATTTT.

This CDR3 reads CSVERDSMSRGAFF. The CDR3 region has the DNA TGCAGCGTTGAAAGGGACAGTATGTCCCGGGGAGCTTTCTTT. The chain couples TRBV29-1 to TRBJ1-1; 7 nucleotides line up with TRBD1. The CDR3 spans 14 residues. J lost 10 bases, V lost 2 bases, and 13 bases had no gene match. Germline V gene sequence: CDR1 SQVTM, CDR2 ANQGSEA.

The rearrangement links TRBV2 to TRBJ1-5; 8 bases line up with TRBD1. This CDR3 comprises 15 residues. Trimming took 8 bases from V and 1 from J; bases not matched to a gene: 7. The V gene's germline CDR1 is SNHLY and CDR2 FYNNEI. This CDR3 is CASGGTGTSNQPQHF. In DNA form, the CDR3 reads TGTGCCAGCGGGGGGACAGGAACAAGCAATCAGCCCCAGCATTTT.

This clone appeared once. The V gene is TRBV5-3, the J gene TRBJ2-1; D is uncertain. Being an ORF, TRBV5-3 has a function that is uncertain. Trimming removed 2 bases at V and 3 bases at J, with 9 bases between. CDR3 length: 14 amino acids. The CDR3 reads CARSLVVRYNEQFF. In DNA form, the CDR3 reads TGTGCCAGAAGCTTAGTAGTCCGCTACAATGAGCAGTTCTTC.

This chain links TRBV29-1 with TRBJ1-1; 8 positions agree with TRBD1. After removal of 5 bases from V and 6 bases from J, the junction contained 11 bases not matched to a gene. Germline lookup yields CDR1 SQVTM and CDR2 ANQGSEA. The CDR3 has 14 amino acids. This CDR3 reads CSVLRQGRTPEAFF. As DNA, the CDR3 is TGCAGCGTTCTCCGACAGGGGCGCACCCCTGAAGCTTTCTTT. The variable domain in full, completed from reference TRBV29-1 and TRBJ1-1, reads SAVISQKPSRDICQRGTSLTIQCQVDSQVTMMFWYRQQPGQSLTLIATANQGSEATYESGFVIDKFPISRPNLTFSTLTVSNMSPEDSSIYLCSVLRQGRTPEAFFGQGTRLTVV.

V gene TRBV9 combines with J gene TRBJ1-6; tentative D call: TRBD1 (5 bases). This CDR3 has 15 amino acids. Looked up from germline, CDR1 is SGDLS and CDR2 is YYNGEE. V lost 0 bases, J lost 10 bases, and 14 bases lay in between. CDR3: CASSVEEGRGSPLHF. Written as DNA, the CDR3 is TGTGCCAGCAGCGTAGAGGAGGGGAGAGGGTCACCCCTCCACTTT.

This chain uses TRBV10-1 with TRBJ2-7; perhaps TRBD1 as D (5 bases). This CDR3 contains 12 residues. Germline V gene data show CDR1 as WNHNN and CDR2 as SYGVQD (reference sequence). Trimming stripped 6 bases from V and 4 bases from J, with 10 bases between. The CDR3 is CASSRTGYEQYF. The CDR3 nucleotides read TGCGCCAGCAGCAGAACAGGATACGAGCAGTACTTC.

V usage is TRBV6-5 and J usage is TRBJ2-7, with D maybe TRBD2 (5 bases). The germline CDR1 and CDR2 sequences are MNHEY and SVGAGI. V was pared by 5 bases and J by 2 bases, with 10 bases between. CDR3 length: 13 amino acids. CDR3: CASSPTGAYEQYF. The DNA of the CDR3 is TGTGCCAGCAGTCCCACCGGGGCCTACGAGCAGTACTTC.

This chain uses TRBV27 with TRBJ2-1; D perhaps matches TRBD1 (5 bases). The CDR3 is 15 residues long. V shed 8 bases and J shed 1 base, with 15 bases lying between them. Germline V lookup: CDR1 MNHEY, CDR2 SMNVEV (reference sequence). The CDR3 DNA sequence: TGTGCCAGCGGGGCCATAGGAATGTCCTACAATGAGCAGTTCTTC. Residues: CASGAIGMSYNEQFF.